One sample yielded the 20 T cell receptor beta chains listed below, sequenced in a study of T cells in Graves' hyperthyroidism and ophthalmopathy. Using RNA transcripts as the source, TCR beta CDR3 regions were amplified. Using the HTBI primer set, a first-round RT-PCR was run on the TCR CDR3. TCRdb called the multiplex PCR reads again in MiXCR, with one record for every CDR3 protein. The table records around 250,000 distinct CDR3 sequences, roughly 15% of them present only once. Material: blood. These receptors were taken from a woman aged 40-49 years with Graves' hyperthyroidism that later progressed to Graves' ophthalmopathy.

This clonotype occurred many times. This rearrangement joins TRBV10-1 to TRBJ2-5; D may be TRBD2 (6 bases). CDR1 and CDR2 from the germline V gene are WNHNN and SYGVQD (reference sequence). Trimming took off 3 bases at V and 2 bases at J, with 13 bases between the two ends. The CDR3 is 15 residues long. The DNA for the CDR3 is TGCGCCAGCAGTGACGGGAGACTAGTTCAAGAGACCCAGTACTTC. Its protein product is CASSDGRLVQETQYF.

This clonotype occurred many times. The chain has TRBV3-1 and TRBJ2-5; 12 bases are a match to TRBD1. After removal of 4 bases from V and 3 bases from J, the junction contained 12 bases not matched to a gene. CDR3 length: 18 residues. Germline V gene data show CDR1 as LGHDT and CDR2 as YNNKEL (reference sequence). DNA of the CDR3: TGTGCCAGCAGCCGCGCCGGGACAGGGGGCAGACGAAAAGAGACCCAGTACTTC. Translation gives CASSRAGTGGRRKETQYF.

This clonotype occurred many times. The rearrangement uses TRBV27 and TRBJ2-3; 9 nucleotides match TRBD2. With V trimmed by 5 bases and J by 0 bases, 15 bases remained unmatched. CDR1 is MNHEY, CDR2 SMNVEV, per germline (reference sequence). This CDR3 comprises 19 residues. The CDR3 here is CASSTIPKASGISTDTQYF. In DNA form, the CDR3 reads TGTGCCAGCAGTACCATACCAAAGGCTAGCGGGATAAGCACAGATACGCAGTATTTT.

This clonotype showed up many times. V and J are TRBV9 and TRBJ2-6; D gene uncertain. V gave up 0 bases and J gave up 1 base, with 5 bases separating them. This CDR3 is built from 15 residues. Germline V gene lookup returns CDR1 SGDLS and CDR2 YYNGEE. CDR3 loop: CASSVVSSGANVLTF. The CDR3 nucleotides are TGTGCCAGCAGCGTAGTGAGTTCTGGGGCCAACGTCCTGACTTTC.

This clonotype was recorded at least ten times. The V call is TRBV11-2, the J call TRBJ2-7; tentatively, D is TRBD2 (6 bases). The CDR3 has 16 amino acids. V was shortened by 0 bases and J by 0 bases, with 12 bases between the two germline ends. Germline CDR1 is SGHAT and CDR2 is FQNNGV. CDR3 DNA: TGTGCCAGCAGCTTAGATGGAGGGGTTCGCTCCTACGAGCAGTACTTC. This gives the protein CASSLDGGVRSYEQYF.

This clonotype was counted many times. This chain joins TRBV3-1 and TRBJ1-1; 7 nucleotides agree with TRBD1. Germline lookup yields CDR1 LGHDT and CDR2 YNNKEL (reference sequence). The CDR3 spans 12 residues. V was pared by 8 bases and J by 7 bases, with 7 bases of the junction left unmatched. In DNA form, the CDR3 reads TGTGCCAGCCAGATTCGACAGGGTGAAGCTTTCTTT. Amino acid sequence: CASQIRQGEAFF.

At least ten counts were recorded for this clonotype. The rearrangement links TRBV7-6 to TRBJ2-1, with TRBD2 matching over 9 bases. The trim removed 5 bases at V and 4 bases at J, leaving 6 bases unmatched. The CDR3 loop spans 15 amino acids. Looked up from germline, CDR1 is SGHVS and CDR2 is FNYEAQ. CDR3 nucleotide sequence: TGTGCCAGCAGCCCTGGCGGGAGGGAGTACAATGAGCAGTTCTTC. Translation: CASSPGGREYNEQFF.

This clonotype was detected many times. This chain joins TRBV29-1 and TRBJ2-5; no clear D gene. V was trimmed by 7 bases and J by 1 base, leaving 4 bases between them. The CDR3 has 10 residues. The germline V gene has CDR1 SQVTM and CDR2 ANQGSEA. This chain's CDR3 is CSGLQETQYF. The CDR3 nucleotides read TGCAGCGGTCTCCAAGAGACCCAGTACTTC.

This clonotype occurred many times. The chain employs TRBV19 and TRBJ1-2, with a weak D call TRBD1 (6 bases). CDR3 length: 13 amino acids. The V and J ends lost 7 bases and 5 bases respectively, with 14 bases between them. Germline V gene lookup returns CDR1 LNHDA and CDR2 SQIVND (reference sequence). CDR3: CASTGTSVYGYTF. Written as DNA, the CDR3 is TGTGCCAGTACCGGGACAAGCGTTTATGGCTACACCTTC.

This clonotype was seen once. The gene calls are TRBV2 and TRBJ2-3; 7 bases are shared with TRBD1. This CDR3 is built from 19 residues. With 3 bases clipped from V and 3 bases from J, the junction kept 18 bases outside the gene matches. CDR1 is SNHLY, CDR2 FYNNEI, per germline. CDR3 protein: CASSDFLEAYRGATDTQYF. CDR3 nucleotide sequence: TGTGCCAGCAGTGACTTTCTGGAGGCGTACAGGGGCGCAACAGATACGCAGTATTTT.

This clonotype has a count of ten or more. This chain links TRBV6-1 with TRBJ2-5; possibly TRBD1 for D (5 bases). V shed 5 bases and J shed 0 bases, with 16 bases lying between them. The CDR3 has 16 residues. Per germline, CDR1 MNHNS and CDR2 SASEGT. The CDR3 spells CASSSTGQGHQETQYF. The CDR3 bases are TGTGCCAGCAGTTCCACGGGCCAGGGCCACCAAGAGACCCAGTACTTC.

There are many counts of this clonotype. This sequence joins TRBV19 and TRBJ1-1; D not resolved. The germline gives CDR1 LNHDA, CDR2 SQIVND (reference sequence). CDR3 length equals 12 residues. Deletions cut 5 bases from V and 5 bases from J, with 9 bases between. The CDR3 DNA is TGTGCCAGTAGTCCCGGGAGGACTGAAGCTTTCTTT. It encodes CASSPGRTEAFF.

This clonotype occurred many times. This chain uses TRBV19 with TRBJ2-3, with TRBD2 matching over 10 bases. Germline assignment: CDR1 LNHDA and CDR2 SQIVND (reference sequence). CDR3 length equals 15 residues. Trimming took 5 bases from V and 3 from J; bases not matched to a gene: 5. The CDR3 bases are TGTGCCAGTAGTGGCCCGGGACTAGCGACAGATACGCAGTATTTT. This gives the protein CASSGPGLATDTQYF.

There are many counts of this clonotype. This chain uses TRBV6-1 with TRBJ1-1; unclear D gene. CDR3 size: 16 residues. Trimming removed 6 bases from V and 2 bases from J, with 19 bases in between. In germline, CDR1 is MNHNS, CDR2 SASEGT. Written as DNA, the CDR3 is TGTGCCAGCAGCCTACTGGCAACTAACTTAAACACTGAAGCTTTCTTT. It is translated as CASSLLATNLNTEAFF.

This clonotype was seen at least ten times. J is TRBJ2-5 and V is TRBV28; TRBD2 matches 9 bases. This CDR3 has 15 amino acids. Germline assignment: CDR1 MDHEN and CDR2 SYDVKM. Trimming took 3 bases from V and 5 from J; bases not matched to a gene: 7. CDR3 protein: CASSFELAGYETQYF. The CDR3 DNA reads as TGTGCCAGCAGTTTTGAGCTAGCGGGATACGAGACCCAGTACTTC. Drawing the rest from reference TRBV28 and TRBJ2-5, the complete variable domain is DVKVTQSSRYLVKRTGEKVFLECVQDMDHENMFWYRQDPGLGLRLIYFSYDVKMKEKGDIPEGYSVSREKKERFSLILESASTNQTSMYLCASSFELAGYETQYFGPGTRLLVL.

The sample holds a few counts of this clonotype. A much larger clone lies one base from this, so it may be a read error. The CDR3 DNA is TGTGCCATCAGTTACGGAGGCATACAGTTCTTC. Protein: CAISYGGIQFF. The chain employs TRBV6-5 and TRBJ2-1, with D perhaps matching TRBD2 (5 bases). CDR3 length equals 11 residues. Germline loops: CDR1 MNHEY, CDR2 SVGAGI.

This clonotype has only a few counts. The gene calls are TRBV6-1 and TRBJ1-5; the D is unclear. The germline gives CDR1 MNHNS, CDR2 SASEGT. CDR3 length: 15 residues. V was pared by 8 bases and J by 0 bases, with 14 bases between. CDR3 residues: CASRPIINSNQPQHF. In DNA, the CDR3 is TGTGCCAGCCGACCGATTATTAATAGCAATCAGCCCCAGCATTTT.

The chain carries TRBV10-1 and TRBJ2-2; possible D gene TRBD1, 5 bases. Germline values: CDR1 WNHNN, CDR2 SYGVQD (reference sequence). Trimming took off 2 bases at V and 6 bases at J, with 10 bases between the two ends. This CDR3 spans 14 amino acids. The chain's CDR3 is CASSEETVAGELFF. In DNA form, the CDR3 reads TGCGCCAGCAGTGAGGAGACAGTGGCCGGGGAGCTGTTTTTT.

The CDR3 DNA reads TGTGCCAGCAGTTTTGTGGGTGGAAGGGCGGATACGCAGTATTTT. This gives the protein CASSFVGGRADTQYF. The chain combines TRBV11-2 with TRBJ2-3; no firm D call. Germline V gene lookup returns CDR1 SGHAT and CDR2 FQNNGV. V was pared by 6 bases and J by 6 bases, with 19 bases between. This CDR3 comprises 15 residues. Full variable domain (rest looked up from reference TRBV11-2 and TRBJ2-3): EAGVAQSPRYKIIEKRQSVAFWCNPISGHATLYWYQQILGQGPKLLIQFQNNGVVDDSQLPKDRFSAERLKGVDSTLKIQPAKLEDSAVYLCASSFVGGRADTQYFGPGTRLTVL.

This clonotype was seen more than once but under ten times. The chain recombines TRBV20-1 with TRBJ2-7, with TRBD2 identical over 11 bases. The CDR3 extends over 15 amino acids. The germline CDR1 and CDR2 sequences are DFQATT and SNEGSKA (reference sequence). Losses at the gene ends were 5 bases for V and 4 bases for J; bases not matched to a gene: 10. In DNA form, the CDR3 reads TGCAGTGCTTCCCGACTAGCGGGACTCGATTACGAGCAGTACTTC. Its translation is CSASRLAGLDYEQYF.